Below are 4 T cell receptor beta chains sequenced from a single sample in a study of cytomegalovirus exposure and HLA in healthy donors. The PCR used 60 Vbeta and 13 Jbeta primers. Repertoires were generated with immunoSEQ multiplex PCR, while TCRdb's copy carries only in-frame clones and drops some. Its clone listing holds roughly 80,000 clones. The sample comprised PBMCs. Receptors were obtained from a man in his fifties in good health and CMV-seronegative.

The chain uses TRBV4-3 and TRBJ1-1, with 7 bases lining up with TRBD1. The J segment lost 4 bases and the V segment lost 0 bases, leaving 5 bases of the junction unmatched. Germline V gene sequence: CDR1 LGHNA, CDR2 YSLEER. The CDR3 is made up of 15 amino acids. In DNA, the CDR3 is TGCGCCAGCAGCCAAGAGGGGGCAGGGGGCACTGAAGCTTTCTTT. It translates to CASSQEGAGGTEAFF.

The DNA of the CDR3 is TGTGCCAGCTCACCAGGGGACAGCGTCTATGGCTACACCTTC. This translates into CASSPGDSVYGYTF. The chain joins TRBV18 to TRBJ1-2, with 7 nucleotides matching TRBD1. The germline V gene encodes CDR1 KGHSH and CDR2 LQKENI. J was trimmed by 4 bases and V by 2 bases; bases with no gene match: 4. This CDR3 is built from 14 residues.

The V call is TRBV5-6, the J call TRBJ2-7, with D maybe TRBD1 (6 bases). V lost 4 bases, J lost 5 bases, and 16 bases lay in between. The CDR3 sequence is 14 residues long. The V gene's germline CDR1 is SGHDT and CDR2 YYEEEE. The CDR3 sequence: CASSRGPGENEQYF. DNA of the CDR3: TGTGCCAGCAGCCGTGGCCCAGGGGAAAACGAGCAGTACTTC.

The V and J genes are TRBV11-2 and TRBJ2-7; 9 bases agree with TRBD1. The V gene's germline CDR1 is SGHAT and CDR2 FQNNGV. J gave up 3 bases and V 7 bases, and 4 bases lay outside the gene matches. This CDR3 has 13 amino acids. The CDR3 sequence: CASKLTGGYEQYF. The CDR3 bases are TGTGCCAGCAAATTGACAGGGGGCTACGAGCAGTACTTC.